These T cell receptor beta chains were read from a single sample in a study of blood T cell repertoires in COVID-19. Sequencing was performed with immunoSEQ multiplex PCR; in TCRdb, only in-frame clones are kept and a portion is missing. The table includes about 190,000 clones, approximately 84% detected once. Sequencing was performed on PBMCs or T cells enriched from blood (not recorded which). The receptors were sampled from a woman in her 30s who had recovered from COVID-19. CDR3s leave out the opening cysteine and the closing phenylalanine or tryptophan.

TRBV19,TRBJ1-1,ASSTGTGVWNTEAF
TRBV28,TRBJ2-3,AIQPLGGLGTDTQY
TRBV18,TRBJ1-2,ASSPPRGPYGYT
TRBV18,TRBJ2-1,ASSPTSGSWDEQF
TRBV28,TRBJ1-2,ASRSTGGVYGYT
TRBV4-1,TRBJ1-4,ASSQDLERSSGRTGSREKLF
TRBV18,TRBJ2-3,ASSPRDRSSTDTQY
TRBV30,TRBJ2-2,AWSVYGSGELF
TRBV5-1,TRBJ1-5,ASSLWTGGQPQH
TRBV5-6,TRBJ2-5,ASSYPGGSETQY
TRBV7-2,TRBJ2-3,ASSLGTGGRNTQY
TRBV3-1/TRBV3-2,TRBJ2-3,ASSPPRAGGRTDTQY
TRBV7-6,TRBJ1-3,ASSLSSGDVTTIY